These 21 T cell receptor beta chains were all obtained from the same sample, sequenced in a study of T cells after yellow fever vaccination. TCRdb re-analysed the 5' RACE reads in MiXCR, keeping a single row per CDR3 protein. Here the sample spans about 260,000 distinct CDR3 sequences, 5.2% being singletons. The input for sequencing was CD4+ T cells sorted from PBMCs, taken on the day of the yellow fever booster vaccination. The origin of the receptors is a man aged 18 to 29 who received the YFV17D yellow fever vaccine.

This CDR3 reads CASRLNYNQPQHF. CDR3 bases: TGTGCCAGCCGATTGAATTACAATCAGCCCCAGCATTTT. The chain recombines TRBV27 with TRBJ1-5; D gene unclear. The CDR3 runs 13 residues. The V end lost 8 bases, the J end lost 3 bases, and 11 bases lay between the germline ends. The germline gives CDR1 MNHEY, CDR2 SMNVEV (reference sequence).

The CDR3: CASSQGGGGDAAYEQYF. DNA for the CDR3: TGCGCCAGCAGCCAAGGAGGGGGAGGAGACGCAGCCTACGAGCAGTACTTC. The chain recombines TRBV4-3 with TRBJ2-7; the D gene could be TRBD1 or TRBD2 (6 bases each). Germline V gene lookup returns CDR1 LGHNA and CDR2 YSLEER. The V gene lost 1 base and the J gene lost 2 bases, with 18 bases spanning the gap. There are 17 residues in the CDR3.

This clonotype has only a few counts. The chain couples TRBV7-2 to TRBJ2-1, with 8 bases identical to TRBD2. The CDR3 is 14 amino acids. Unmatched junction bases numbered 9, after V lost 5 bases and J lost 9 bases. Germline CDR1 reads SGHTA; CDR2 reads FQGNSA. The CDR3 nucleotides are TGTGCCAGCAGCCAAAGACGCGGGGGGCTTGAGCAGTTCTTC. It specifies CASSQRRGGLEQFF.

The V gene is TRBV18, the J gene TRBJ1-6; 8 bases align to TRBD1. V shed 1 base, J shed 2 bases, and the junction held 1 base outside the gene matches. The CDR3 totals 16 residues. Germline values: CDR1 KGHSH, CDR2 LQKENI. The CDR3 here is CASSPLDRAYNSPLHF. CDR3 sequence (DNA): TGTGCCAGCTCACCACTGGACAGGGCCTATAATTCACCCCTCCACTTT.

In its sample, this clonotype was seen a few times. The chain employs TRBV20-1 and TRBJ2-5; D ambiguous. CDR3 length equals 15 residues. V lost 5 bases, J lost 0 bases, and 16 bases lay in between. CDR1 DFQATT and CDR2 SNEGSKA come from the germline V gene (reference sequence). Here the CDR3 reads CSARPTNPYQETQYF. CDR3 nucleotide sequence: TGCAGTGCTCGACCCACGAATCCGTACCAAGAGACCCAGTACTTC.

Judged by abundance, this clonotype is medium-sized. This chain uses TRBV7-2 with TRBJ2-3; D perhaps matches TRBD1 (5 bases). V lost 4 bases to trimming and J lost 5 bases, with 13 bases between them. CDR1 SGHTA and CDR2 FQGNSA come from the germline V gene. This CDR3 contains 14 residues. The CDR3 reads CASSSTRVGDTQYF. DNA of the CDR3: TGTGCCAGCAGCTCGACCAGGGTCGGAGATACGCAGTATTTT.

There are many counts of this clonotype. The V and J genes are TRBV7-8 and TRBJ2-7; TRBD1 matches 7 bases. The CDR3 sequence is 14 residues long. The germline CDR1 and CDR2 sequences are SGHVS and FQNEAQ. J was trimmed by 3 bases and V by 2 bases; bases with no gene match: 4. Here the CDR3 reads CASSLMGQYYEQYF. The CDR3 DNA is TGTGCCAGCAGCTTAATGGGACAGTACTACGAGCAGTACTTC.

This clonotype has a count of ten or more. The V call is TRBV7-2, the J call TRBJ2-5, with D maybe TRBD2 (5 bases). Germline V gives CDR1 SGHTA, CDR2 FQGNSA. V was cut by 7 bases and J by 8 bases, with 17 bases left in between. The CDR3 has 13 amino acids. The CDR3 region is CASTRTAQRTQYF. The CDR3 DNA reads TGTGCCAGCACCCGGACTGCCCAGAGAACCCAGTACTTC.

This clonotype was seen a handful of times. The V and J genes are TRBV10-3 and TRBJ2-5, with 10 bases lining up with TRBD2. Trimming cost V 6 bases and J 4 bases; bases outside gene matches: 5. Germline-derived CDR1 and CDR2 are ENHRY and SYGVKD. The CDR3 has 14 residues. For the CDR3, the DNA is TGTGCCATCAGAACAGCGGGGGGGCGAGAGACCCAGTACTTC. Translated: CAIRTAGGRETQYF.

This clonotype was seen many times. The CDR3 nucleotides read TGTGCCAGCAGCCGGGGACGGCCCGCCTACGAGCAGTACGTC. As protein: CASSRGRPAYEQYV. V gene TRBV13 combines with J gene TRBJ2-7, with D perhaps TRBD1 or TRBD2 (5 bases each). The CDR3 spans 14 residues. V was pared by 5 bases and J by 2 bases, with 13 bases between. CDR1 and CDR2 from the germline V gene are PRHDT and FYEKMQ (reference sequence).

In this sample, this clonotype turned up a few times. This chain joins TRBV7-2 and TRBJ2-1, with 7 nucleotides matching TRBD2. Trimming removed 5 bases from V and 12 bases from J; junction bases left unmatched: 16. The CDR3 is 15 amino acids. Germline lookup yields CDR1 SGHTA and CDR2 FQGNSA. The CDR3 region is CASSHLGGVKVGQFF. CDR3 coding DNA: TGTGCCAGCAGCCATCTTGGGGGGGTGAAAGTCGGGCAGTTCTTC.

This clonotype was seen at least ten times. The chain employs TRBV7-9 and TRBJ1-1; unclear D gene. The germline gives CDR1 SEHNR, CDR2 FQNEAQ (reference sequence). This CDR3 region has 14 residues. Between the trimmed V and J ends, which lost 0 bases and 1 base, there was a span of 6 bases. CDR3: CASSLAMANTEAFF. The CDR3 DNA sequence: TGTGCCAGCAGCTTAGCTATGGCGAACACTGAAGCTTTCTTT.

This sequence joins TRBV5-1 and TRBJ2-4, with 9 bases identical to TRBD1. The germline gives CDR1 SGHRS, CDR2 YFSETQ. Trimming removed 2 bases from V and 8 bases from J; junction bases left unmatched: 8. The CDR3 totals 15 residues. This chain's CDR3 is CASSFGDRAGDIQYF. CDR3 nucleotides: TGCGCCAGCAGCTTTGGGGACAGGGCGGGAGACATTCAGTACTTC. The full variable domain, in which reference TRBV5-1 and TRBJ2-4 provide the parts outside the CDR3, is KAGVTQTPRYLIKTRGQQVTLSCSPISGHRSVSWYQQTPGQGLQFLFEYFSETQRNKGNFPGRFSGRQFSNSRSEMNVSTLELGDSALYLCASSFGDRAGDIQYFGAGTRLSVL.

This clonotype was counted ten times or more. This chain joins TRBV4-1 and TRBJ1-1; D is undetermined. V was trimmed by 4 bases and J by 0 bases, leaving 9 bases between them. CDR1 and CDR2 (germline): MGHRA, YSYEKL. The CDR3 is 14 residues long. The CDR3: CASSRPTMNTEAFF. DNA of the CDR3: TGCGCCAGCAGCCGGCCTACTATGAACACTGAAGCTTTCTTT.

The J gene is TRBJ2-5, the V gene TRBV4-3, with 7 nucleotides matching TRBD1. This CDR3 is 15 amino acids long. CDR1 LGHNA and CDR2 YSLEER come from the germline V gene. J was trimmed by 5 bases and V by 0 bases; bases with no gene match: 6. The chain's CDR3 is CASSQESDRVETQYF. In DNA form, the CDR3 reads TGCGCCAGCAGCCAAGAATCAGACAGGGTGGAGACCCAGTACTTC.

Only a few counts were recorded for this clonotype. V usage is TRBV29-1 and J usage is TRBJ1-2, with 7 bases aligning to TRBD1. V trimming: 5 bases; J trimming: 8 bases; junction bases outside the gene matches: 14. The germline V gene encodes CDR1 SQVTM and CDR2 ANQGSEA. The CDR3 is 14 amino acids. The CDR3 protein is CSVIPLDRVYGYTF. The CDR3 DNA is TGCAGCGTTATCCCCCTAGACAGGGTATACGGCTACACCTTC.

This clonotype was found many times. The rearrangement uses TRBV11-2 and TRBJ1-1, with D possibly being TRBD1 (5 bases). The CDR3 is 13 amino acids. Germline CDR1 and CDR2: SGHAT and FQNNGV. Trimming left V 3 bases short and J 10 bases short, with 15 bases between. Here the CDR3 reads CASSFAPSQGAFF. In DNA, the CDR3 is TGTGCCAGCAGCTTTGCGCCCTCCCAGGGAGCTTTCTTT.

In this sample, this clonotype turned up many times. The chain has TRBV30 and TRBJ2-7; D perhaps matches TRBD1 (5 bases). The CDR3 consists of 15 residues. Trimming pared 5 bases from V and 4 bases from J, leaving 21 bases between. The germline V gene encodes CDR1 GTSNPN and CDR2 SVGIG (reference sequence). CDR3 sequence: CAWQPGQGIVYEQYF. The CDR3, as DNA: TGTGCCTGGCAGCCCGGGCAGGGCATCGTTTACGAGCAGTACTTC.

This clonotype was counted at least ten times. This chain links TRBV7-9 with TRBJ2-5; D call uncertain. This CDR3 region has 10 residues. Germline CDR1 reads SEHNR; CDR2 reads FQNEAQ (reference sequence). V shed 5 bases and J shed 5 bases, with 3 bases lying between them. The CDR3: CASSRETQYF. The CDR3 DNA follows: TGTGCCAGCAGCCGGGAGACCCAGTACTTC.

CDR3 region: CSVEEMVEGWTEAFF. The CDR3 nucleotides read TGCAGCGTTGAAGAAATGGTGGAGGGCTGGACTGAAGCTTTCTTT. V gene TRBV29-1 combines with J gene TRBJ1-1; D uncertain. The CDR3 contains 15 residues. The V and J ends lost 0 bases and 5 bases respectively, with 16 bases between them. Germline CDR1 and CDR2: SQVTM and ANQGSEA.

This clonotype was detected a few times. The CDR3 loop is CASSVDDGAAAGEQFF. The CDR3 DNA is TGTGCCAGCAGCGTAGATGACGGGGCGGCAGCAGGCGAGCAGTTCTTC. V usage is TRBV9 and J usage is TRBJ2-1; D may correspond to TRBD1 or TRBD2 (5 bases each). This CDR3 has 16 residues. The germline gives CDR1 SGDLS, CDR2 YYNGEE. V lost 0 bases, J lost 10 bases, and 20 bases lay in between. Combining the CDR3 with reference TRBV9 and TRBJ2-1 gives the whole variable domain DSGVTQTPKHLITATGQRVTLRCSPRSGDLSVYWYQQSLDQGLQFLIQYYNGEERAKGNILERFSAQQFPDLHSELNLSSLELGDSALYFCASSVDDGAAAGEQFFGPGTRLTVL.